This T cell receptor (beta chain) was observed in a study of T cell repertoires in aging, cancer and after chemotherapy. Study-wide results and caveats: Untreated cancer patients had significantly lower blood TCR diversity than age-matched healthy donors.

Rearranged V-D-J TRB sequences were amplified with a mixed TRB-A/B primer pool. TCRdb re-derived calls from the multiplex PCR reads in MiXCR, one entry per CDR3 protein. The top ten hold around 3% of the sample, which has several thousand distinct CDR3 sequences, 20% to 30% seen once. TCR beta rearrangements were amplified from peripheral blood genomic DNA. Germline-derived CDR1 and CDR2 are LGHNA and YSLEER. V dropped 1 base and J dropped 2; count of bases not matched to a gene: 0. This CDR3 comprises 15 residues. This clonotype was detected a few times. Its antigen is as yet unknown. Sequencing was carried out using blood. The rearrangement uses TRBV4-3 and TRBJ2-7; 12 positions match TRBD2. This receptor was identified in a human donor with a blood cancer. The CDR3 DNA reads as TGCGCCAGCAGCCAAGGACTAGCGGGAGCCTACGAGCAGTACTTC. It yields the protein CASSQGLAGAYEQYF.